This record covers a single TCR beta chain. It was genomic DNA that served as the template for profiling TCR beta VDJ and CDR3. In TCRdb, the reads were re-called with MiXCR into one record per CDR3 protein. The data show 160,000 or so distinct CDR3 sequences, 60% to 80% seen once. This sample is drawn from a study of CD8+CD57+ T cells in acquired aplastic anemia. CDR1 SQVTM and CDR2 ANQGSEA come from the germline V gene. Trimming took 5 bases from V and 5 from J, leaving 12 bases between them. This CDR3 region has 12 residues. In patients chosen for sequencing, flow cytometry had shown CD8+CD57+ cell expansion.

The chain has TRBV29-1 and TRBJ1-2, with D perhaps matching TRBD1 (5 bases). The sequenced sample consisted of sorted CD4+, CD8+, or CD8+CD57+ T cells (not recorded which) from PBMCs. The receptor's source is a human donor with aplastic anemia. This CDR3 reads CSVRDGGYGYTF. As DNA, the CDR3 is TGCAGCGTTCGTGACGGGGGATATGGCTACACCTTC.